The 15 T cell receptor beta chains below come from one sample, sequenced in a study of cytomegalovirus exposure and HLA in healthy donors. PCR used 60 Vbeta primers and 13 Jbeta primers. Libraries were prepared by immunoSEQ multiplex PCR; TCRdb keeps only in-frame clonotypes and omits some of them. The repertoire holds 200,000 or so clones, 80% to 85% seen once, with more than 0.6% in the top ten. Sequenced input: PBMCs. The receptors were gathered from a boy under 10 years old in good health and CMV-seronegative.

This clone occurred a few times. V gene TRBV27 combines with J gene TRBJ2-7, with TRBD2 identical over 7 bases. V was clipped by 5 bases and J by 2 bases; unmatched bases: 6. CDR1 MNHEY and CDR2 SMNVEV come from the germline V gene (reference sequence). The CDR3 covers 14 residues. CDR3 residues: CASSTTSSAYEQYF. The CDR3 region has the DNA TGTGCCAGCAGTACGACTAGCAGCGCCTACGAGCAGTACTTC.

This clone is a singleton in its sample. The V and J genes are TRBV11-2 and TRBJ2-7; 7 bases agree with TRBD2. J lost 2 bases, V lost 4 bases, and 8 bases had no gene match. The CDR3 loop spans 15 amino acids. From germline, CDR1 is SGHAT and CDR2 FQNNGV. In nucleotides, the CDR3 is TGTGCCAGCAGCTCAATTAGCGGGTCCACCTACGAGCAGTACTTC. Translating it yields CASSSISGSTYEQYF.

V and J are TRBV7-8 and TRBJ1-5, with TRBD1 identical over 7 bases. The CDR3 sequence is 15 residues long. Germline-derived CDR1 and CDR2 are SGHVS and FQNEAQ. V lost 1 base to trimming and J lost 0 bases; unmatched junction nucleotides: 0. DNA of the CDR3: TGTGCCAGCAGCTTAGGACAGGGTAGCAATCAGCCCCAGCATTTT. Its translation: CASSLGQGSNQPQHF.

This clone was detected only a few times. This CDR3 is CAIAQGAGTEAFF. CDR3 DNA sequence: TGTGCCATCGCCCAGGGGGCCGGAACTGAAGCTTTCTTT. The V and J genes are TRBV6-1 and TRBJ1-1, with 8 bases aligning to TRBD1. There are 13 residues in the CDR3. Germline CDR1 and CDR2: MNHNS and SASEGT. The trim removed 10 bases at V and 5 bases at J, leaving 9 bases unmatched.

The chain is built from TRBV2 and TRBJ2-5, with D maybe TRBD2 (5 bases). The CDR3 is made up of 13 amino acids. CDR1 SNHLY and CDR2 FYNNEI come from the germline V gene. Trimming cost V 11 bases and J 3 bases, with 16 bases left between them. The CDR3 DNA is TGTGCCGGAGAAGCAGCGGCTGAAGAGACCCAGTACTTC. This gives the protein CAGEAAAEETQYF.

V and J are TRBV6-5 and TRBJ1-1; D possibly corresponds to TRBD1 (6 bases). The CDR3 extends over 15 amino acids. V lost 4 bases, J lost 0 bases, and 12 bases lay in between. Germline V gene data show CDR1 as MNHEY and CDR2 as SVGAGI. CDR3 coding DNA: TGTGCCAGCAGTTCTTACAGGGAAATGAACACTGAAGCTTTCTTT. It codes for CASSSYREMNTEAFF.

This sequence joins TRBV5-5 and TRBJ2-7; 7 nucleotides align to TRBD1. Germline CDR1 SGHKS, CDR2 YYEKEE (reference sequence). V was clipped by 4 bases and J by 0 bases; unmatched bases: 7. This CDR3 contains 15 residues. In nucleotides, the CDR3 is TGTGCCAGCAGCCAGGGACAGTCCCCCTCCTACGAGCAGTACTTC. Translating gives CASSQGQSPSYEQYF.

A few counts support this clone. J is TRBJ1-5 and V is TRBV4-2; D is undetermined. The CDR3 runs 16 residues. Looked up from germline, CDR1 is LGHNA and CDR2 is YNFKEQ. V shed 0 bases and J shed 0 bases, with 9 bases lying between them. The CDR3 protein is CASSQDYKRSNQPQHF. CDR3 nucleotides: TGTGCCAGCAGCCAAGATTATAAGCGTAGCAATCAGCCCCAGCATTTT.

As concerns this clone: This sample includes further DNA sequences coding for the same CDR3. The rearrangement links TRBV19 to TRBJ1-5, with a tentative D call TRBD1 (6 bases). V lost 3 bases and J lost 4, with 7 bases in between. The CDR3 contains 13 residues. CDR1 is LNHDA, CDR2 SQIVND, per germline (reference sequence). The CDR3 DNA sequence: TGTGCCAGTAGTATTACAGGGAATCAGCCCCAGCATTTT. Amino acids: CASSITGNQPQHF.

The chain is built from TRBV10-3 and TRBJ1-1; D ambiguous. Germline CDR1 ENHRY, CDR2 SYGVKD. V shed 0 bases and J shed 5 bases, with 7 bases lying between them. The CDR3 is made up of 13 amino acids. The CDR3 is CAISESTGTEAFF. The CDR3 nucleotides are TGTGCCATCAGTGAGTCGACGGGGACTGAAGCTTTCTTT.

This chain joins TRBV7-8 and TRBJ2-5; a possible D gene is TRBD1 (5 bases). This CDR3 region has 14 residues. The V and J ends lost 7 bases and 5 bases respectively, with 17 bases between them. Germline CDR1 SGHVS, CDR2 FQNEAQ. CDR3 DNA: TGTGCCAGCATCCCCGATGGGGCCGCGGAGACCCAGTACTTC. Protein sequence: CASIPDGAAETQYF. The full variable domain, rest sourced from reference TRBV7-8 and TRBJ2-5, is GAGVSQSPRYKVAKRGQDVALRCDPISGHVSLFWYQQALGQGPEFLTYFQNEAQLDKSGLPSDRFFAERPEGSVSTLKIQRTQQEDSAVYLCASIPDGAAETQYFGPGTRLLVL.

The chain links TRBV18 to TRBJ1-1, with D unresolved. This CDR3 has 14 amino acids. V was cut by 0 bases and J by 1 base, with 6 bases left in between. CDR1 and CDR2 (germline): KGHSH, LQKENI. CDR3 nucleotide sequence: TGTGCCAGCTCACCACCATCAGGGAACACTGAAGCTTTCTTT. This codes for CASSPPSGNTEAFF.

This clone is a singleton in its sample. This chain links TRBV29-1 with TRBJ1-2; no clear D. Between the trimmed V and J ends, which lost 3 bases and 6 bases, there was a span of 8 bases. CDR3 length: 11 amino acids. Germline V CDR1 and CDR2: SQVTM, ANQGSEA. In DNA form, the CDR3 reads TGCAGCGTTGATGGAGGGAATGGCTACACCTTC. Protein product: CSVDGGNGYTF. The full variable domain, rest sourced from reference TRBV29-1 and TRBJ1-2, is SAVISQKPSRDICQRGTSLTIQCQVDSQVTMMFWYRQQPGQSLTLIATANQGSEATYESGFVIDKFPISRPNLTFSTLTVSNMSPEDSSIYLCSVDGGNGYTFGSGTRLTVV.

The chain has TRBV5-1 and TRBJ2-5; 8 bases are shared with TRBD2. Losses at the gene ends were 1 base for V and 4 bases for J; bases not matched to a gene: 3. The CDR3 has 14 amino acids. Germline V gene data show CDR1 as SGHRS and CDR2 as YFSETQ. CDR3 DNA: TGCGCCAGCAGCTTGAGACTAGCGCGAGAGACCCAGTACTTC. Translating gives CASSLRLARETQYF.

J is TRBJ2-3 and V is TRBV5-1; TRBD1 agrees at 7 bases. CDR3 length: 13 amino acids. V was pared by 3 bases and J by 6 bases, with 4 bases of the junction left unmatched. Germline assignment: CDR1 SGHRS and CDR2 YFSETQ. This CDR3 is CASSWDSIDTQYF. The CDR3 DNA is TGCGCCAGCAGCTGGGACAGTATCGATACGCAGTATTTT.